Below, one T cell receptor (beta chain) is given with its context. No antigen is known for it. Base qualities were left out, and no much larger clone turns up one base away. Collaborating institutions collected whole blood in K2EDTA tubes following their own protocols. For TCRbeta analysis, collaborator samples were shipped as frozen whole blood, as isolated PBMCs, or as DNA extracted from either sample type. This sample is drawn from a study of blood T cell repertoires in COVID-19 (dated by TCRdb to the early 2020s). Broadly, across the study: Collaborator samples came from the United States, Italy and Spain and covered acute and convalescent phases of COVID-19. Where HLA class I and class II types were available, the types were taken from metadata supplied by the sample provider, not from assay-based typing. Subjects who had been exposed to COVID-19, were actively infected with it, or had recovered from it provided the deeply sampled blood TCRbeta repertoires that made up the dataset. A freely available public database, intended as a resource for researchers studying the immune response to SARS-CoV-2, is where the repertoires were released. The prospective study material was composed of cDNA or gDNA derived from T cells, B-cell-depleted T cells, or PBMCs. The samples were drawn from the first 160 participants of the ongoing ImmuneRACE study and from some 1,300 subjects provided by 6 global collaborators. A de-identified subject ID, COVID-19 status, age in years and sex were almost always included in the sample metadata.

The research as a whole found: How much clinical and demographic metadata was included differed by source and by participant, and the metadata was provided uncurated.

The CDR3 spans 15 residues, from the cysteine through the phenylalanine. Only the CDR3 DNA stays, 45 bases, in frame from base 1. A distance of 9 bases separates the germline ends of V and J, which lose 1 base and 0 bases respectively. CDR1 is given as MNHEY and CDR2 as SMNVEV, both from the germline V gene (reference sequence). TCRbeta CDR3 regions were amplified from genomic DNA using the immunoSEQ Assay, a bias-controlled multiplex PCR. As for how the authors treated the data: The number of nucleated cells in each sample was estimated by amplification of reference gene primers within the assay. To quantify the absolute abundance of each unique TCRbeta CDR3 rearrangement, sequence reads were collapsed and filtered. For each sample, productive Simpson clonality was calculated as the square root of Simpson's diversity index across productive rearrangements. Held by TCRdb, this immuneACCESS table contains in-frame sequences only and omits some clones. Under half of the omission traces to an unresolved V gene where checked; the cause of the rest is unknown. The V and J calls and the clone size are those of that table, but D and trimming were determined from the DNA. For this sample there are over 150,000 clones; around 80% appear just once. Jointly, the top ten make up roughly 2.9% of the sample.

The specimen was peripheral blood. The chain couples TRBV27 to TRBJ2-5, with the D gene too uncertain to name. This receptor was identified in a woman aged 55-69 years with acute or convalescent COVID-19. The CDR3 region: CASSLFSTNQETQYF. The sequenced DNA: TGTGCCAGCAGTTTATTTTCCACTAACCAAGAGACCCAGTACTTC.